Listed below are T cell receptor beta chains from one sample, sequenced in a study of blood T cell repertoires in COVID-19. Profiled with immunoSEQ multiplex PCR; TCRdb holds only in-frame clones, not every one. This sample has roughly 89,000 clones, with more than 80% found just once. Input material: peripheral blood. The origin of the receptors is an older woman with acute or convalescent COVID-19. Each CDR3 is given with its conserved first and last residue. Fields, in order: V gene, D gene, clone size, J gene, CDR3 DNA, CDR3 protein. D genes are given only for firm matches. Rows give clone size only sometimes, using once, few, many, or a class for an expanded clone.

TRBV5-1,TRBD1,NA,TRBJ1-2,TGCGCCAGCAGCTTAGGGCCTGCGACAGGGGTTGCCTATGGCTACACCTTC,CASSLGPATGVAYGYTF
TRBV28,NA,few,TRBJ2-7,TGTGCCAGCAGGACAGAGAGGCCTTACGAGCAGTACTTC,CASRTERPYEQYF
TRBV11-2,NA,NA,TRBJ1-4,TGTGCCAGCAGCTTAGGGCAGGGAAATGAAAAACTGTTTTTT,CASSLGQGNEKLFF
TRBV4-1,NA,NA,TRBJ2-7,TGCGCCAGCAGCCAAGATCGTCAGGGAATCTCCTACGAGCAGTACTTC,CASSQDRQGISYEQYF
TRBV19,NA,NA,TRBJ2-7,TGTGCCAGTAGCCACCCTGACAGTGCACACGAGCAGTACTTC,CASSHPDSAHEQYF
TRBV19,NA,NA,TRBJ2-1,TGTGCCAGTAGTACCAGGGGGGCCAGGGATGAGCAGTTCTTC,CASSTRGARDEQFF
TRBV11-2,NA,NA,TRBJ2-1,TGTGCCAGCAGCCGGCAGGGTTACAATGAGCAGTTCTTC,CASSRQGYNEQFF
TRBV5-1,NA,NA,TRBJ2-7,TGCGCCAGCAGCAGCGTCACTACCTACGAGCAGTACTTC,CASSSVTTYEQYF
TRBV7-8,NA,NA,TRBJ2-7,TGTGCCAGCAGCTGGTCACAGGGCCCTAACTACGAGCAGTACTTC,CASSWSQGPNYEQYF
TRBV5-4,TRBD1,once,TRBJ2-7,TGTGCCAGCAGCTTGGGACAGGGGATCTACGAGCAGTACTTC,CASSLGQGIYEQYF
TRBV27,TRBD2,NA,TRBJ2-7,TGTGCCAGCAGTCGGGCTAGCGGCTACGAGCAGTACTTC,CASSRASGYEQYF
TRBV19,NA,once,TRBJ1-2,TGTGCCAGTAGTGACAGGCCCCTGGGCTACACCTTC,CASSDRPLGYTF
TRBV4-1,NA,few,TRBJ1-3,TGCGCCAGCAGCCAGCGGACAGCAACCTTCACTGGAAACACCATATATTTT,CASSQRTATFTGNTIYF
TRBV19,NA,NA,TRBJ1-1,TGTGCCAGTACACCATGGGGCAAGGGGAACACTGAAGCTTTCTTT,CASTPWGKGNTEAFF
TRBV28,NA,few,TRBJ1-3,TGTGCCAGCAGCGTGGACAGAAACTCTGGAAACACCATATATTTT,CASSVDRNSGNTIYF
TRBV20-1,TRBD1,NA,TRBJ1-5,TGCAGTGCTAGTTCCTGGACAGGGTTGAATCAGCCCCAGCATTTT,CSASSWTGLNQPQHF
TRBV2,NA,once,TRBJ2-5,TGTGCCAGCGGCAGGGAAGAGACCCAGTACTTC,CASGREETQYF
TRBV18,TRBD1,NA,TRBJ2-5,TGTGCCAGCTCACCGAGGGACAGAATGAAAGAGACCCAGTACTTC,CASSPRDRMKETQYF
TRBV28,TRBD1,NA,TRBJ1-6,TGTGCCAGCAGGCCAACAGGGGGCAATTCACCCCTCCACTTT,CASRPTGGNSPLHF
TRBV20-1,NA,once,TRBJ1-5,TGCAGTGCTAGTGGGGGGGGGCGAGGGCCCCAGCATTTT,CSASGGGRGPQHF
TRBV6-5,TRBD1,NA,TRBJ2-7,TGTGCCAGCGGATCCGGGACAGTAGGCTACGAGCAGTACTTC,CASGSGTVGYEQYF
TRBV24-1,TRBD1,NA,TRBJ1-5,TGTGCCACCAGTGAGGGGACAGGGGGTTTCTTGCCCCAGCATTTT,CATSEGTGGFLPQHF
TRBV10-1,NA,NA,TRBJ2-5,TGCGCCAGCAGTGAGAGCAGGGAGACCCAGTACTTC,CASSESRETQYF
TRBV5-6,TRBD1,NA,TRBJ2-1,TGTGCCAGCAGGTCGACAGGGAATGAGCAGTTCTTC,CASRSTGNEQFF
TRBV5-1,NA,NA,TRBJ1-3,TGCGCCAGCAGCTTGGCCCCGGGGGTTAGTGGAAACACCATATATTTT,CASSLAPGVSGNTIYF